The 30 T cell receptor beta chains below all came from one sample that was sequenced in a study of response to subunit inactivated influenza vaccine. TCRdb recomputed calls from the RT-PCR reads with MiXCR, one row per CDR3 protein. The sample holds under 200,000 distinct CDR3 sequences; around 11% are singletons and the top ten take around 35%. The sequencing here drew on CD8+ T cells sorted from PBMCs, taken less than 30 months after vaccination. These receptors originate from a man aged 50 to 69 who received an inactivated influenza vaccine.

V gene TRBV28 combines with J gene TRBJ2-3; no reliable D call. The CDR3 spans 16 residues. Trimming shortened V by 6 bases and J by 0 bases, and 16 bases separated the two germline ends. Per the germline V gene, CDR1 is MDHEN and CDR2 is SYDVKM. The CDR3 DNA reads TGTGCCAGCAGCCCCCCACAACTCGGGAGCACAGATACGCAGTATTTT. Protein sequence: CASSPPQLGSTDTQYF.

This clonotype has only a few counts. This sequence joins TRBV2 and TRBJ1-5, with no clear D. Germline V gene data show CDR1 as SNHLY and CDR2 as FYNNEI. V lost 2 bases to trimming and J lost 0 bases, with 8 bases between them. The CDR3 consists of 15 residues. The CDR3 reads CASSESVSSNQPQHF. The CDR3 nucleotides read TGTGCCAGCAGTGAATCAGTTTCTAGCAATCAGCCCCAGCATTTT.

In this sample, this clonotype turned up a few times. The gene calls are TRBV20-1 and TRBJ2-1, with 7 bases identical to TRBD1. The CDR3 runs to 15 residues. Germline V gene data show CDR1 as DFQATT and CDR2 as SNEGSKA (reference sequence). Losses at the gene ends were 0 bases for V and 8 bases for J; bases not matched to a gene: 10. The CDR3 nucleotides read TGCAGTGCTAGAGATTCTAGGACAGGCGTCGATGAGCAGTTCTTC. It encodes CSARDSRTGVDEQFF.

This clonotype was counted between two and nine times. V is TRBV20-1 and J is TRBJ2-1; D not resolved. Trimming pared 0 bases from V and 6 bases from J, leaving 6 bases between. Germline loops: CDR1 DFQATT, CDR2 SNEGSKA (reference sequence). The CDR3 covers 12 residues. CDR3 coding DNA: TGCAGTGCTAGAGATTTGGGCAATGAGCAGTTCTTC. Protein: CSARDLGNEQFF.

Concerning this clonotype itself: This may arise from a read error, as a much more abundant clone is one base away. The CDR3 sequence: CASSGPESFF. CDR3 bases: TGTGCCAGCAGTGGACCTGAATCTTTCTTT. The rearrangement joins TRBV6-6 to TRBJ1-1; D gene ambiguous. The CDR3 has 10 amino acids. Germline loops: CDR1 MNHNY, CDR2 SVGAGI (reference sequence).

This chain joins TRBV7-9 and TRBJ1-2, with D perhaps TRBD1 (6 bases). V was pared by 6 bases and J by 8 bases, with 13 bases between. This CDR3 has 12 residues. Germline loops: CDR1 SEHNR, CDR2 FQNEAQ (reference sequence). In DNA form, the CDR3 reads TGTGCCAGCAGGAGCGGACAGAACGGCTACACCTTC. Encoded protein: CASRSGQNGYTF.

This clonotype occurred a few times. The chain uses TRBV7-9 and TRBJ2-7; D is undetermined. V lost 1 base to trimming and J lost 4 bases, with 11 bases between them. Germline assignment: CDR1 SEHNR and CDR2 FQNEAQ (reference sequence). The CDR3 contains 14 residues. This CDR3 reads CASSLVHSSYEQYF. The CDR3, as DNA: TGTGCCAGCAGCTTAGTGCACAGTTCGTACGAGCAGTACTTC.

J is TRBJ1-3 and V is TRBV27; D gene ambiguous. CDR1 is MNHEY and CDR2 is SMNVEV in the germline V gene (reference sequence). The CDR3 extends over 16 amino acids. V lost 4 bases to trimming and J lost 2 bases, with 15 bases between them. The CDR3 DNA follows: TGTGCCAGCAGTTACGGGCAGCCTGAGGCTGGAAACACCATATATTTT. Translated: CASSYGQPEAGNTIYF.

This clonotype was counted only a few times. The CDR3 nucleotides read TGTGCCAGCAGCCCCCCCCAAGGACAGGGTAATGAAAAACTGTTTTTT. It specifies CASSPPQGQGNEKLFF. The chain joins TRBV7-9 to TRBJ1-4; TRBD1 matches 8 bases. Per the germline V gene, CDR1 is SEHNR and CDR2 is FQNEAQ (reference sequence). The CDR3 runs to 16 residues. V shed 5 bases, J shed 4 bases, and the junction held 9 bases outside the gene matches.

This clonotype was found a few times. The chain links TRBV5-1 to TRBJ2-2, with 13 positions matching TRBD2. The CDR3 consists of 18 residues. The junction had 11 bases not matched to a gene; V was cut back by 4 bases and J by 5 bases. CDR1 SGHRS and CDR2 YFSETQ come from the germline V gene. The CDR3 region is CASSLGLAGLIGTGELFF. The CDR3 DNA reads TGCGCCAGCAGCCTGGGACTAGCGGGACTGATCGGGACCGGGGAGCTGTTTTTT.

DNA of the CDR3: TGCAGTGCTAGAGTCCCGGAAATTCCCTACAATGAGCAGTTCTTC. It translates to CSARVPEIPYNEQFF. V and J are TRBV20-1 and TRBJ2-1, with no clear D. Looked up from germline, CDR1 is DFQATT and CDR2 is SNEGSKA (reference sequence). Trimming took off 1 base at V and 2 bases at J, with 12 bases between the two ends. This CDR3 is built from 15 residues.

This clonotype was recorded many times. The rearrangement joins TRBV7-6 to TRBJ2-3; no clear D. Trimming took off 3 bases at V and 4 bases at J, with 8 bases between the two ends. Germline CDR1 and CDR2: SGHVS and FNYEAQ. The CDR3 contains 13 residues. The CDR3 DNA reads as TGTGCCAGCAGCTTGGCTCCTCCAGATACGCAGTATTTT. Amino acids: CASSLAPPDTQYF.

V is TRBV9 and J is TRBJ1-1; no clear D gene. V lost 4 bases and J 11 bases, leaving 15 bases between the germline ends. The germline CDR1 and CDR2 sequences are SGDLS and YYNGEE. The CDR3 is made up of 12 amino acids. Here the CDR3 reads CASSPPTGEAFF. The CDR3 nucleotides are TGTGCCAGCAGCCCTCCGACCGGGGAGGCTTTCTTT.

Many counts were recorded for this clonotype. The rearrangement links TRBV6-2 or TRBV6-3 to TRBJ2-1, with D possibly called TRBD1 or TRBD2 (6 bases each). The CDR3 covers 15 residues. Germline CDR1 and CDR2: MNHEY and SVGEGT. Trimming left V 2 bases short and J 2 bases short, with 10 bases between. For the CDR3, the DNA is TGTGCCAGCAGTTACGGTGGGGGGCCCTACAATGAGCAGTTCTTC. Its translation: CASSYGGGPYNEQFF.

The rearrangement uses TRBV2 and TRBJ2-5, with TRBD2 as a possible D gene (6 bases). The CDR3 has 15 residues. Trimming shortened V by 8 bases and J by 5 bases, and 21 bases separated the two germline ends. CDR1 is SNHLY and CDR2 is FYNNEI in the germline V gene. The CDR3, as DNA: TGTGCCAGCCGGCGCCGCGGGGCGCATAAGGAGACCCAGTACTTC. Its translation is CASRRRGAHKETQYF.

This clonotype was counted only a few times. The rearrangement links TRBV28 to TRBJ2-2, with TRBD2 matching 16 bases. The CDR3 consists of 19 residues. Germline trimming cut 3 bases from V and 7 bases from J; bases unmatched to any gene: 11. Looked up from germline, CDR1 is MDHEN and CDR2 is SYDVKM. CDR3 region: CASSFRTGLAGGQVGELFF. The DNA for the CDR3 is TGTGCCAGCAGTTTCCGGACGGGACTAGCGGGAGGGCAGGTCGGGGAGCTGTTTTTT.

The sample holds many counts of this clonotype. The rearrangement links TRBV4-1 to TRBJ1-2; possibly TRBD1 for D (5 bases). CDR3 length: 14 residues. The V end was cut by 1 base, the J end by 5 bases, with 11 bases between. From germline, CDR1 is MGHRA and CDR2 YSYEKL. CDR3 DNA sequence: TGCGCCAGCAGCCAAGCTGGGACTACGTATGGCTACACCTTC. Translating it yields CASSQAGTTYGYTF.

The chain recombines TRBV29-1 with TRBJ2-1; 11 positions agree with TRBD2. In germline, CDR1 is SQVTM, CDR2 ANQGSEA. The trim removed 0 bases at V and 6 bases at J, leaving 10 bases unmatched. The CDR3 extends over 17 amino acids. In DNA, the CDR3 is TGCAGCGTTGAAGACGAGGTTGCTAGCGGGAGGCGCAATGAGCAGTTCTTC. Translated, it gives CSVEDEVASGRRNEQFF.

This chain links TRBV3-1 with TRBJ2-5, with TRBD1 matching over 8 bases. The CDR3 covers 15 residues. Germline values: CDR1 LGHDT, CDR2 YNNKEL (reference sequence). Trimming at V came to 4 bases and at J to 4 bases, leaving 8 bases not matched to a gene. The CDR3 DNA is TGTGCCAGCAGCCCGGGACAGGAACATTCAGAGACCCAGTACTTC. It translates to CASSPGQEHSETQYF.

This clonotype was picked up many times. One end of the junction varies from germline; a read error may be responsible. The chain carries TRBV25-1 and TRBJ1-2, with 7 bases lining up with TRBD1. The germline V gene has CDR1 MGHDK and CDR2 SYGVNS. This CDR3 contains 11 residues. The DNA of the CDR3 is TGTGCCAGCAGTGAAGGACAGGCACGTCACTTC. It translates to CASSEGQARHF.

A few counts support this clonotype. This rearrangement joins TRBV11-2 to TRBJ2-6; 9 nucleotides agree with TRBD1. The trim removed 3 bases at V and 2 bases at J, leaving 5 bases unmatched. The CDR3 totals 17 residues. Germline CDR1 and CDR2: SGHAT and FQNNGV. CDR3 in DNA: TGTGCCAGCAGCTTTTTTACAGGGGGCGCTGGGGCCAACGTCCTGACTTTC. Translated, it gives CASSFFTGGAGANVLTF.

This chain connects TRBV20-1 to TRBJ1-5; TRBD1 agrees at 9 bases. The CDR3 is 14 amino acids. J gave up 7 bases and V 6 bases, and 10 bases lay outside the gene matches. Germline V gene data show CDR1 as DFQATT and CDR2 as SNEGSKA (reference sequence). CDR3 coding DNA: TGCAGTGCCGAGGGACAGGGAGGTTGGCAGCCCCAGCATTTT. Translation: CSAEGQGGWQPQHF.

This rearrangement joins TRBV5-5 to TRBJ1-5; D is ambiguous. This CDR3 spans 16 amino acids. V lost 0 bases and J lost 0, with 10 bases in between. Germline V gene sequence: CDR1 SGHKS, CDR2 YYEKEE (reference sequence). The CDR3 DNA follows: TGTGCCAGCAGCTTGGTGGGTGGTAATAGCAATCAGCCCCAGCATTTT. Residues: CASSLVGGNSNQPQHF.

This clonotype came up many times. The chain couples TRBV12-3 or TRBV12-4 to TRBJ1-2; no clear D gene. This CDR3 comprises 10 residues. The V and J ends lost 7 bases and 8 bases respectively, with 8 bases between them. CDR3 nucleotide sequence: TGTGCCAGCAAAAAACAGGGCTACACCTTC. Translating it yields CASKKQGYTF.

The chain recombines TRBV20-1 with TRBJ2-1; TRBD2 matches at 13 bases. Looked up from germline, CDR1 is DFQATT and CDR2 is SNEGSKA (reference sequence). The CDR3 has 15 residues. The junction had 5 bases not matched to a gene; V was cut back by 2 bases and J by 7 bases. The CDR3 is CSARSGLAGVNEQFF. In nucleotides, the CDR3 is TGCAGTGCTAGATCCGGACTAGCGGGAGTAAATGAGCAGTTCTTC.

The gene calls are TRBV9 and TRBJ2-5; 8 bases align to TRBD2. Germline V lookup: CDR1 SGDLS, CDR2 YYNGEE. CDR3 length: 15 residues. Trimming removed 0 bases from V and 2 bases from J; junction bases left unmatched: 3. CDR3 sequence (DNA): TGTGCCAGCAGCGTAGACAGCGGGGGACAAGAGACCCAGTACTTC. It specifies CASSVDSGGQETQYF.

This clonotype has a handful of counts. The chain combines TRBV6-1 with TRBJ2-2; 8 bases match TRBD1. This CDR3 has 15 amino acids. Unmatched junction bases numbered 9, after V lost 7 bases and J lost 5 bases. Germline assignment: CDR1 MNHNS and CDR2 SASEGT. The chain's CDR3 is CASTKNRGYTGELFF. For the CDR3, the DNA is TGTGCCAGCACGAAAAACAGGGGGTATACCGGGGAGCTGTTTTTT.

This chain joins TRBV29-1 and TRBJ1-1; 8 nucleotides agree with TRBD1. Germline-derived CDR1 and CDR2 are SQVTM and ANQGSEA. The V and J ends lost 6 bases and 5 bases, in that order; junction bases with no gene match: 11. This CDR3 is 14 amino acids long. The CDR3 protein is CSVTRGTGVTEAFF. CDR3 in DNA: TGCAGCGTCACCCGCGGGACAGGTGTGACTGAAGCTTTCTTT. Together with reference TRBV29-1 and TRBJ1-1, the CDR3 gives the full variable domain: SAVISQKPSRDICQRGTSLTIQCQVDSQVTMMFWYRQQPGQSLTLIATANQGSEATYESGFVIDKFPISRPNLTFSTLTVSNMSPEDSSIYLCSVTRGTGVTEAFFGQGTRLTVV.

Many counts were recorded for this clonotype. This chain's CDR3 is CASSYSTGGLYEQYF. Written as DNA, the CDR3 is TGTGCCAGCAGTTACTCGACGGGTGGCCTCTACGAGCAGTACTTC. V is TRBV6-5 and J is TRBJ2-7; D remains unclear. V gave up 0 bases and J gave up 3 bases, with 12 bases separating them. Per the germline V gene, CDR1 is MNHEY and CDR2 is SVGAGI. The CDR3 runs to 15 residues.

Only a few counts were recorded for this clonotype. This chain joins TRBV19 and TRBJ2-7, with a weak D call TRBD1 (5 bases). CDR3 length: 14 amino acids. Trimming removed 2 bases from V and 3 bases from J, with 11 bases in between. Germline values: CDR1 LNHDA, CDR2 SQIVND (reference sequence). The CDR3, as DNA: TGTGCCAGTAGTATATCGGCTAGGGGCTACGAGCAGTACTTC. Protein: CASSISARGYEQYF.